A selection of T cell receptor beta chains follows, all from one sample in a study of blood T cell repertoires in COVID-19. Profiling relied on immunoSEQ multiplex PCR, and the TCRdb table lists in-frame clones only, not all of them. The sample records tens of thousands of clones, roughly 88% being singletons. Specimen: peripheral blood. These receptors were collected from a man aged 50 to 59 with active COVID-19. CDR3s include the opening cysteine and the closing phenylalanine or tryptophan. The D gene is left open where the match is weak. A clone size is listed for some rows: how often the clone was seen (once, few, many), or a class if it is expanded.

CDR3aa: CASSLAGERETQYF; CDR3nt: TGTGCCAGCAGCTTAGCGGGAGAACGAGAGACCCAGTACTTC; d_gene: .; v_gene: TRBV7-2; j_gene: TRBJ2-5; abundance: .
CDR3aa: CASSTQKQRARLPLDEKLFF; CDR3nt: TGTGCCAGCAGCACCCAGAAACAGAGGGCGAGGTTGCCTCTAGATGAAAAACTGTTTTTT; d_gene: .; v_gene: TRBV21-1; j_gene: TRBJ1-4; abundance: .
CDR3aa: CASSGDYQSFKETQYF; CDR3nt: TGTGCCAGCAGCGGGGACTACCAATCTTTTAAAGAGACCCAGTACTTC; d_gene: TRBD2; v_gene: TRBV5-4; j_gene: TRBJ2-5; abundance: .
CDR3aa: CASSPSRGTEAFF; CDR3nt: TGTGCCAGCAGCCCCAGCCGGGGAACTGAAGCTTTCTTT; d_gene: .; v_gene: TRBV9; j_gene: TRBJ1-1; abundance: .
CDR3aa: CASSTGKGGWDTQYF; CDR3nt: TGTGCCAGCAGCACAGGAAAGGGTGGGTGGGATACGCAGTATTTT; d_gene: .; v_gene: TRBV9; j_gene: TRBJ2-3; abundance: .
CDR3aa: CASSSTRTSASTDTQYF; CDR3nt: TGCGCCAGCAGCTCCACCAGGACTAGCGCAAGCACAGATACGCAGTATTTT; d_gene: TRBD2; v_gene: TRBV5-1; j_gene: TRBJ2-3; abundance: few
CDR3aa: CASSPWTESSYEQYF; CDR3nt: TGTGCCAGCAGCCCCTGGACAGAAAGCTCCTACGAGCAGTACTTC; d_gene: .; v_gene: TRBV9; j_gene: TRBJ2-7; abundance: .
CDR3aa: CASTQPPAGTDTQYF; CDR3nt: TGTGCCAGTACCCAACCCCCTGCGGGCACAGATACGCAGTATTTT; d_gene: .; v_gene: TRBV19; j_gene: TRBJ2-3; abundance: .
CDR3aa: CASTVRARNQPQHF; CDR3nt: TGTGCCAGTACAGTCAGGGCGAGAAATCAGCCCCAGCATTTT; d_gene: .; v_gene: TRBV19; j_gene: TRBJ1-5; abundance: .
CDR3aa: CASSSRNYGTSGPREQFF; CDR3nt: TGTGCCAGCAGCAGTAGAAATTACGGGACTAGCGGCCCCAGGGAGCAGTTCTTC; d_gene: TRBD2; v_gene: TRBV6-2/TRBV6-3; j_gene: TRBJ2-1; abundance: .
CDR3aa: CASSQSGGTSSYEQYF; CDR3nt: TGCGCCAGCAGCCAATCGGGGGGGACGAGCTCCTACGAGCAGTACTTC; d_gene: TRBD2; v_gene: TRBV4-3; j_gene: TRBJ2-7; abundance: once
CDR3aa: CASSSPSSGETQYF; CDR3nt: TGTGCCAGCAGTTCTCCCTCGTCGGGAGAGACCCAGTACTTC; d_gene: .; v_gene: TRBV27; j_gene: TRBJ2-5; abundance: .
CDR3aa: CASSIGQGRNQPQHF; CDR3nt: TGTGCCAGTAGTATAGGACAGGGGCGCAATCAGCCCCAGCATTTT; d_gene: TRBD1; v_gene: TRBV19; j_gene: TRBJ1-5; abundance: .
CDR3aa: CASSTGTSGAQEQYF; CDR3nt: TGTGCCAGCAGTACGGGGACTAGCGGGGCCCAGGAGCAGTACTTC; d_gene: TRBD2; v_gene: TRBV6-5; j_gene: TRBJ2-7; abundance: .
CDR3aa: CATSSSGVSWNTGELFF; CDR3nt: TGTGCCACCAGTTCGTCCGGGGTTTCGTGGAACACCGGGGAGCTGTTTTTT; d_gene: .; v_gene: TRBV24-1; j_gene: TRBJ2-2; abundance: .
CDR3aa: CASSPHSREQYF; CDR3nt: TGTGCCAGCAGCCCTCACTCGCGGGAGCAGTACTTC; d_gene: .; v_gene: TRBV6-2/TRBV6-3; j_gene: TRBJ2-7; abundance: .
CDR3aa: CASSLRVWREREQYF; CDR3nt: TGTGCCAGCAGCTTAAGGGTCTGGCGGGAGCGGGAGCAGTACTTC; d_gene: TRBD2; v_gene: TRBV7-3; j_gene: TRBJ2-7; abundance: .
CDR3aa: CASSPAGLNTGELFF; CDR3nt: TGTGCCAGCAGCCCTGCTGGCCTGAACACCGGGGAGCTGTTTTTT; d_gene: .; v_gene: TRBV7-9; j_gene: TRBJ2-2; abundance: .
CDR3aa: CASGAETALTLGNQPQHF; CDR3nt: TGTGCCAGTGGGGCCGAGACGGCGCTCACTTTGGGCAATCAGCCCCAGCATTTT; d_gene: .; v_gene: TRBV19; j_gene: TRBJ1-5; abundance: .
CDR3aa: CASSLTRQGYEQYF; CDR3nt: TGTGCCAGCAGTTTAACACGACAGGGGTACGAGCAGTACTTC; d_gene: TRBD1; v_gene: TRBV27; j_gene: TRBJ2-7; abundance: .
CDR3aa: CAWKGQGWGNTEAFF; CDR3nt: TGTGCCTGGAAAGGACAGGGTTGGGGGAACACTGAAGCTTTCTTT; d_gene: TRBD1; v_gene: TRBV30; j_gene: TRBJ1-1; abundance: .
CDR3aa: CAWEKGQGTREQYF; CDR3nt: TGTGCCTGGGAGAAGGGGCAGGGAACTCGCGAGCAGTACTTC; d_gene: .; v_gene: TRBV30; j_gene: TRBJ2-7; abundance: .
CDR3aa: CASGQGVWLDTEAFF; CDR3nt: TGTGCCAGCGGACAGGGGGTGTGGTTGGACACTGAAGCTTTCTTT; d_gene: TRBD1; v_gene: TRBV28; j_gene: TRBJ1-1; abundance: once
CDR3aa: CASSLRAGGTGNTIYF; CDR3nt: TGTGCCAGCAGCTTAAGGGCCGGGGGAACTGGAAACACCATATATTTT; d_gene: .; v_gene: TRBV7-9; j_gene: TRBJ1-3; abundance: .
CDR3aa: CASSLHYRGANYGYTF; CDR3nt: TGTGCCAGCAGCTTACATTACAGGGGAGCTAACTATGGCTACACCTTC; d_gene: TRBD1; v_gene: TRBV7-2; j_gene: TRBJ1-2; abundance: .
CDR3aa: CASSYPTGGLYEQYF; CDR3nt: TGTGCCAGCAGTTACCCCACGGGAGGACTATACGAGCAGTACTTC; d_gene: TRBD2; v_gene: TRBV6-2/TRBV6-3; j_gene: TRBJ2-7; abundance: .
CDR3aa: CASSPRQGGAFF; CDR3nt: TGTGCCAGCAGCCCCCGACAGGGGGGAGCTTTCTTT; d_gene: TRBD1; v_gene: TRBV3-1/TRBV3-2; j_gene: TRBJ1-1; abundance: .
CDR3aa: CASSVTGGTSRETQYF; CDR3nt: TGTGCCAGCAGCGTAACGGGAGGGACTTCGCGAGAGACCCAGTACTTC; d_gene: TRBD2; v_gene: TRBV9; j_gene: TRBJ2-5; abundance: .
CDR3aa: CASSQDRQTNTGELFF; CDR3nt: TGTGCCAGCAGCCAAGATCGACAGACGAACACCGGGGAGCTGTTTTTT; d_gene: .; v_gene: TRBV14; j_gene: TRBJ2-2; abundance: .
CDR3aa: CASSTRTSGSVYSYEQYF; CDR3nt: TGTGCCAGTAGTACCAGGACTAGCGGGAGCGTTTACTCCTACGAGCAGTACTTC; d_gene: TRBD2; v_gene: TRBV19; j_gene: TRBJ2-7; abundance: .
CDR3aa: CASSLRGGETQYF; CDR3nt: TGTGCCAGCAGTTTACGGGGAGGTGAGACCCAGTACTTC; d_gene: .; v_gene: TRBV27; j_gene: TRBJ2-5; abundance: .
CDR3aa: CASRGRGYYGYTF; CDR3nt: TGTGCCAGCAGAGGCAGGGGATACTATGGCTACACCTTC; d_gene: .; v_gene: TRBV6-5; j_gene: TRBJ1-2; abundance: .
CDR3aa: CASSYTGSGYTF; CDR3nt: TGTGCCAGCAGTTACACGGGGTCTGGCTACACCTTC; d_gene: .; v_gene: TRBV6-2/TRBV6-3; j_gene: TRBJ1-2; abundance: .
CDR3aa: CASSTTGTGSSGANVLTF; CDR3nt: TGTGCCAGCAGCACCACCGGGACAGGTTCTTCTGGGGCCAACGTCCTGACTTTC; d_gene: TRBD1; v_gene: TRBV7-2; j_gene: TRBJ2-6; abundance: .
CDR3aa: CSALEVDEQYF; CDR3nt: TGCAGTGCTCTAGAGGTGGATGAGCAGTACTTC; d_gene: .; v_gene: TRBV20-1; j_gene: TRBJ2-7; abundance: .
CDR3aa: CASSLGSQDTQYF; CDR3nt: TGCGCCAGCAGCTTGGGCAGTCAAGATACGCAGTATTTT; d_gene: .; v_gene: TRBV5-1; j_gene: TRBJ2-3; abundance: .
CDR3aa: CASSYRVAETQYF; CDR3nt: TGTGCCAGCAGTTACAGGGTAGCAGAGACCCAGTACTTC; d_gene: .; v_gene: TRBV2; j_gene: TRBJ2-5; abundance: once
CDR3aa: CASSVSRGNGYTF; CDR3nt: TGTGCCAGCAGCGTAAGCAGGGGAAATGGCTACACCTTC; d_gene: .; v_gene: TRBV9; j_gene: TRBJ1-2; abundance: .
CDR3aa: CSAKQGADSPLHF; CDR3nt: TGCAGCGCAAAACAGGGGGCTGATTCACCCCTCCACTTT; d_gene: TRBD1; v_gene: TRBV29-1; j_gene: TRBJ1-6; abundance: .
CDR3aa: CASRTGGPYEQYF; CDR3nt: TGTGCCAGCAGGACAGGGGGTCCGTACGAGCAGTACTTC; d_gene: TRBD1; v_gene: TRBV2; j_gene: TRBJ2-7; abundance: .
CDR3aa: CASSVALADTYEQYF; CDR3nt: TGTGCCAGCAGCGTAGCACTAGCGGATACCTACGAGCAGTACTTC; d_gene: TRBD2; v_gene: TRBV9; j_gene: TRBJ2-7; abundance: .
CDR3aa: CASSSDRGGEQYF; CDR3nt: TGTGCCAGCAGCTCAGACAGGGGAGGCGAGCAGTACTTC; d_gene: TRBD1; v_gene: TRBV12-3/TRBV12-4; j_gene: TRBJ2-7; abundance: .
CDR3aa: CASSSVPTPDREGEQFF; CDR3nt: TGTGCCAGCAGCTCGGTTCCGACTCCAGACAGGGAAGGCGAGCAGTTCTTC; d_gene: TRBD1; v_gene: TRBV7-2; j_gene: TRBJ2-1; abundance: once
CDR3aa: CASSLARDTNYGYTF; CDR3nt: TGTGCCAGCAGCTTGGCCCGGGACACCAACTATGGCTACACCTTC; d_gene: .; v_gene: TRBV5-4; j_gene: TRBJ1-2; abundance: few